Below are 21 T cell receptor beta chains sequenced from a single sample in a study of cytomegalovirus exposure and HLA in healthy donors. It was with 60 Vbeta and 13 Jbeta primers that the PCR ran. The table came from immunoSEQ multiplex PCR; TCRdb's copy has only in-frame clones and leaves some out. The sample comprises 130,000 or so clones, about 81% of which are singletons, and about 1.7% rests with the top ten. Source material: PBMCs. Every receptor here comes from a man aged 40-49 years in good health and CMV-seronegative.

In its sample, this clone was seen once. The rearrangement joins TRBV7-3 to TRBJ2-3, with 10 positions matching TRBD2. Germline V lookup: CDR1 SGHTA, CDR2 FQGTGA. CDR3 length: 15 amino acids. The V gene end was trimmed by 5 bases and the J gene end by 1 base; junction bases not matched to a gene: 3. The CDR3 DNA reads TGTGCCAGCAGCCGAAGCGGGAGGGGCACAGATACGCAGTATTTT. Amino acid sequence: CASSRSGRGTDTQYF.

This chain uses TRBV18 with TRBJ2-5; TRBD1 agrees at 9 bases. This CDR3 has 19 amino acids. The ends lost 1 base at V and 4 bases at J; junction bases unmatched: 16. Germline CDR1 is KGHSH and CDR2 is LQKENI. As DNA, the CDR3 is TGTGCCAGCTCACCACTCTCGGGACAGGGTGTTAGGATTGGAGAGACCCAGTACTTC. It specifies CASSPLSGQGVRIGETQYF.

V usage is TRBV7-2 and J usage is TRBJ2-2; 7 nucleotides align to TRBD1. CDR3 length: 16 amino acids. The V gene end was trimmed by 5 bases and the J gene end by 6 bases; junction bases not matched to a gene: 12. Germline V lookup: CDR1 SGHTA, CDR2 FQGNSA. CDR3 DNA sequence: TGTGCCAGCAGCCCCGACAGGGAAGTAGGCGCCGGGGAGCTGTTTTTT. Protein sequence: CASSPDREVGAGELFF.

This clone has only a few counts. The chain recombines TRBV28 with TRBJ1-4, with 7 bases fitting TRBD1. This CDR3 spans 14 amino acids. The trim removed 7 bases at V and 7 bases at J, leaving 9 bases unmatched. Germline CDR1 MDHEN, CDR2 SYDVKM. The CDR3 reads CASKGGAGGEKLFF. As DNA, the CDR3 is TGTGCCAGCAAAGGGGGCGCTGGTGGTGAAAAACTGTTTTTT. Together with reference TRBV28 and TRBJ1-4, the CDR3 gives the full variable domain: DVKVTQSSRYLVKRTGEKVFLECVQDMDHENMFWYRQDPGLGLRLIYFSYDVKMKEKGDIPEGYSVSREKKERFSLILESASTNQTSMYLCASKGGAGGEKLFFGSGTQLSVL.

This chain links TRBV5-1 with TRBJ1-5; 9 bases fit TRBD1. V lost 2 bases to trimming and J lost 6 bases; unmatched junction nucleotides: 6. The CDR3 is 15 amino acids. Germline V gives CDR1 SGHRS, CDR2 YFSETQ. The CDR3 DNA reads as TGCGCCAGCAGCTTACTGGGACAGGGAGGTCAGCCCCAGCATTTT. Protein: CASSLLGQGGQPQHF.

The chain uses TRBV27 and TRBJ2-3; TRBD2 is a possible D gene (6 bases). Germline loops: CDR1 MNHEY, CDR2 SMNVEV (reference sequence). This CDR3 region has 19 residues. Trimming took 3 bases from V and 0 from J, leaving 22 bases between them. The CDR3 DNA is TGTGCCAGCAGTTTCTTCGGTTGGGGCGGGAAGACTAGCACAGATACGCAGTATTTT. Its protein is CASSFFGWGGKTSTDTQYF.

CDR3 DNA: TGCGCCAGCAGTGAGGGTCCGAACTACGAGCAGTACTTC. Amino acids: CASSEGPNYEQYF. The J gene is TRBJ2-5, the V gene TRBV10-2; D is ambiguous. The DNA end is more similar to TRBJ2-7, so the J call may be wrong. This CDR3 contains 13 residues. Germline assignment: CDR1 WSHSY and CDR2 SAAADI.

The V gene is TRBV27, the J gene TRBJ1-2; possible D gene TRBD1, 5 bases. The CDR3 contains 14 residues. Looked up from germline, CDR1 is MNHEY and CDR2 is SMNVEV (reference sequence). V was cut by 5 bases and J by 8 bases, with 18 bases left in between. The CDR3 spells CASSTKAAGGGYTF. CDR3 coding DNA: TGTGCCAGCAGTACAAAAGCGGCGGGGGGGGGCTACACCTTC.

The rearrangement joins TRBV7-9 to TRBJ2-3; maybe TRBD2 (5 bases). V was cut by 5 bases and J by 9 bases, with 18 bases left in between. Germline V gene data show CDR1 as SEHNR and CDR2 as FQNEAQ (reference sequence). The CDR3 sequence is 14 residues long. The CDR3 reads CASSPRESGVTQYF. The CDR3 DNA follows: TGTGCCAGCAGCCCCCGGGAAAGTGGGGTGACGCAGTATTTT. Based on the CDR3 plus reference TRBV7-9 and TRBJ2-3, the full variable domain is DTGVSQNPRHKITKRGQNVTFRCDPISEHNRLYWYRQTLGQGPEFLTYFQNEAQLEKSRLLSDRFSAERPKGSFSTLEIQRTEQGDSAMYLCASSPRESGVTQYFGPGTRLTVL.

The chain joins TRBV7-2 to TRBJ1-6, with a tentative D call TRBD1 (6 bases). This CDR3 has 15 amino acids. CDR1 is SGHTA, CDR2 FQGNSA, per germline. The V end was cut by 5 bases, the J end by 6 bases, with 14 bases between. CDR3 sequence: CASSPVGTSNSPLHF. CDR3 in DNA: TGTGCCAGCAGCCCAGTCGGGACAAGTAATTCACCCCTCCACTTT. The entire variable domain, with the rest obtained from reference TRBV7-2 and TRBJ1-6, is as follows: GAGVSQSPSNKVTEKGKDVELRCDPISGHTALYWYRQSLGQGLEFLIYFQGNSAPDKSGLPSDRFSAERTGGSVSTLTIQRTQQEDSAVYLCASSPVGTSNSPLHFGNGTRLTVT.

The CDR3 spells CASSPDRGFTEAFF. The CDR3 nucleotides read TGTGCCAGCAGCCCGGACAGGGGGTTCACTGAAGCTTTCTTT. The rearrangement joins TRBV7-9 to TRBJ1-1, with 10 bases matching TRBD1. The CDR3 is 14 residues long. Trimming at V came to 5 bases and at J to 4 bases, leaving 4 bases not matched to a gene. Germline V CDR1 and CDR2: SEHNR, FQNEAQ (reference sequence).

The chain uses TRBV14 and TRBJ2-2; D is unresolved. The V end was cut by 1 base, the J end by 5 bases, with 11 bases between. The CDR3 totals 15 residues. Germline V gene data show CDR1 as SGHDN and CDR2 as FVKESK. The chain's CDR3 is CASSQGRVGTGELFF. For the CDR3, the DNA is TGTGCCAGCAGCCAAGGCCGGGTTGGAACCGGGGAGCTGTTTTTT.

This chain joins TRBV6-6 and TRBJ1-1; the D gene is possibly TRBD1 (6 bases). The length of the CDR3 is 14 residues. Germline-derived CDR1 and CDR2 are MNHNY and SVGAGI (reference sequence). The V and J ends lost 8 bases and 2 bases respectively, with 15 bases between them. The CDR3 here is CASSLRGPNTEAFF. The CDR3 DNA reads TGTGCCAGCTCCCTCAGGGGCCCTAACACTGAAGCTTTCTTT.

This chain links TRBV7-2 with TRBJ2-5; no clear D. The CDR3 is 12 amino acids. Germline V gene sequence: CDR1 SGHTA, CDR2 FQGNSA. With 1 base removed from V and 5 bases from J, the gap between germline ends came to 5 bases. CDR3 in amino acids: CASSLVGETQYF. CDR3 DNA sequence: TGTGCCAGCAGCTTAGTCGGGGAGACCCAGTACTTC.

The chain is built from TRBV28 and TRBJ2-7, with TRBD1 as a possible D gene (7 bases). Germline loops: CDR1 MDHEN, CDR2 SYDVKM. With 6 bases removed from V and 2 bases from J, the gap between germline ends came to 17 bases. The CDR3 has 15 amino acids. The CDR3 spells CASRGGAGGTYEQYF. The CDR3, as DNA: TGTGCCAGCAGAGGCGGGGCAGGGGGTACCTACGAGCAGTACTTC.

The rearrangement links TRBV6-5 to TRBJ1-2, with a possible D match to TRBD1 (6 bases). With 8 bases removed from V and 6 bases from J, the gap between germline ends came to 16 bases. From germline, CDR1 is MNHEY and CDR2 SVGAGI. The CDR3 runs 13 residues. CDR3 bases: TGTGCCAGCGTTCGGGGGGCGCGTCATGGCTACACCTTC. Translation gives CASVRGARHGYTF.

This clone was observed a single time. DNA for the CDR3: TGTGCCTGGAGTGTACTGGGGAGCTATGGCTACACCTTC. Translation gives CAWSVLGSYGYTF. The J gene is TRBJ1-2, the V gene TRBV30; D is ambiguous. The length of the CDR3 is 13 residues. Trimming cost V 0 bases and J 4 bases, with 9 bases left between them. CDR1 is GTSNPN, CDR2 SVGIG, per germline (reference sequence).

The rearrangement joins TRBV5-1 to TRBJ2-1; 8 bases are a match to TRBD2. The V gene's germline CDR1 is SGHRS and CDR2 YFSETQ. This CDR3 is built from 14 residues. The ends lost 3 bases at V and 13 bases at J; junction bases unmatched: 12. The CDR3 spells CASSSGGGLGCQFF. The CDR3 DNA follows: TGCGCCAGCAGCTCCGGGGGGGGATTAGGGTGTCAGTTCTTC. Variable domain in full (rest from reference TRBV5-1 and TRBJ2-1): KAGVTQTPRYLIKTRGQQVTLSCSPISGHRSVSWYQQTPGQGLQFLFEYFSETQRNKGNFPGRFSGRQFSNSRSEMNVSTLELGDSALYLCASSSGGGLGCQFFGPGTRLTVL.

The chain has TRBV4-3 and TRBJ1-2, with D possibly being TRBD1 (6 bases). Germline V gene sequence: CDR1 LGHNA, CDR2 YSLEER. Between the trimmed V and J ends, which lost 1 base and 2 bases, there was a span of 8 bases. The CDR3 runs 14 residues. CDR3 bases: TGCGCCAGCAGCCAAGCTACAGGGAACTATGGCTACACCTTC. It is translated as CASSQATGNYGYTF.

The chain couples TRBV6-5 to TRBJ2-6; D gene unclear. Trimming removed 5 bases at V and 0 bases at J, with 2 bases between. This CDR3 is built from 13 residues. Germline CDR1 is MNHEY and CDR2 is SVGAGI. The DNA for the CDR3 is TGTGCCAGCAGTCGCTCTGGGGCCAACGTCCTGACTTTC. It translates to CASSRSGANVLTF.

This clone was found once. V and J are TRBV6-6 and TRBJ2-5; D is unclear. The germline CDR1 and CDR2 sequences are MNHNY and SVGAGI (reference sequence). V was cut by 6 bases and J by 1 base, with 6 bases left in between. The CDR3 extends over 12 amino acids. CDR3 sequence: CASRAGQETQYF. The CDR3 bases are TGTGCCAGCAGGGCAGGCCAAGAGACCCAGTACTTC.